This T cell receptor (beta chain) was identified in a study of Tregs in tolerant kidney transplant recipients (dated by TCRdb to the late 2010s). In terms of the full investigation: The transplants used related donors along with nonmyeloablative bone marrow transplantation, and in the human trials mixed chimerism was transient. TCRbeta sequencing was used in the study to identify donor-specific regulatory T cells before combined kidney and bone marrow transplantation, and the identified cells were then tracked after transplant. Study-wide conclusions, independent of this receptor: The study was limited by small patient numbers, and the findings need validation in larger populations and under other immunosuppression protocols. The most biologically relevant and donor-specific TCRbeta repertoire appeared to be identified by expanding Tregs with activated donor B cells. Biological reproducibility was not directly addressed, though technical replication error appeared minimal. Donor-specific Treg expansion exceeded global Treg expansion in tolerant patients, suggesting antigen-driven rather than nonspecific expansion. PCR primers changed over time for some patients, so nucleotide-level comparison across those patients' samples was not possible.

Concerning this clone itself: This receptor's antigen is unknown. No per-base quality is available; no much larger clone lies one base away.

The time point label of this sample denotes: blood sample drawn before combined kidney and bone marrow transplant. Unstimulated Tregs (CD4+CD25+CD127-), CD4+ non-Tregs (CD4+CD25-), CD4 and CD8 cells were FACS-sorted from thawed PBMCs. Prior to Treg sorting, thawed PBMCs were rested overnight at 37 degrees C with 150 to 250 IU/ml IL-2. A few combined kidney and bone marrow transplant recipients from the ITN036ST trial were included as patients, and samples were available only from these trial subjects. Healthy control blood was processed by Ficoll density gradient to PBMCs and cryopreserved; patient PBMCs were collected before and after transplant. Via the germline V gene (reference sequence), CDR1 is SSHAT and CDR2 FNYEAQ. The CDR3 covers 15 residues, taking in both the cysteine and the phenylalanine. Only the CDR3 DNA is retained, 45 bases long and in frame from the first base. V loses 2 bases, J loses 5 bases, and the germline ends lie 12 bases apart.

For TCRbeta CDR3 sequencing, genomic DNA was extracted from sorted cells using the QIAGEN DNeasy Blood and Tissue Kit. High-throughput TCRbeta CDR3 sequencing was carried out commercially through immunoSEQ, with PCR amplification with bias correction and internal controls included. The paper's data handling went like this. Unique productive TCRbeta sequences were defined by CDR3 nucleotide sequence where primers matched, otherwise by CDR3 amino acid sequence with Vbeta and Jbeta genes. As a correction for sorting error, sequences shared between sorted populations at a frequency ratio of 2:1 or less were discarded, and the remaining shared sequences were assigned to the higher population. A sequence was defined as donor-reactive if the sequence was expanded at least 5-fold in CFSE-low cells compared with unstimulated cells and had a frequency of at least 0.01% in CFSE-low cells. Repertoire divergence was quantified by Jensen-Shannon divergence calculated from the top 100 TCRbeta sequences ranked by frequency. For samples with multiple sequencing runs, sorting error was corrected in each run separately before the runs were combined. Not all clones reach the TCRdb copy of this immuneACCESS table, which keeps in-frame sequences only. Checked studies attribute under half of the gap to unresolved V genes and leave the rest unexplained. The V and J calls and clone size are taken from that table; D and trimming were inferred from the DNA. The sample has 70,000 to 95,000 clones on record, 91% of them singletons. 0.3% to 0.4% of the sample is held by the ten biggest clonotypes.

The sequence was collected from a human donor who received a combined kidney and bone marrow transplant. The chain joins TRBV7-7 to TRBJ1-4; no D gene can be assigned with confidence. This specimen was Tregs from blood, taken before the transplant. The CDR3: CASSLSNSQNEKLFF. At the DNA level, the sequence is TGTGCCAGCAGCTTAAGTAACAGCCAAAATGAAAAACTGTTTTTT.